This is a list of T cell receptor beta chains from one sample in a study of HIV-infected patients and healthy controls. TCRdb reanalysed the 5' RACE reads using MiXCR and keeps one entry per CDR3 protein. The repertoire consists of under 20,000 distinct CDR3 sequences, with roughly 7.7% occurring once and the leading ten covering approximately 8.3%. Sequencing used blood. The receptors here all came from an adult in good health. CDR3s include the opening cysteine and the closing phenylalanine or tryptophan. A D gene is named only where the DNA matches it firmly. Clone size is given for some rows only: seen once, a few or many times, or a class if the clone is expanded.

J gene: TRBJ1-1
V gene: TRBV7-9
CDR3 length: 13
D gene: .
clone size: medium-sized
CDR3 protein: CASRSAMNTEAFF
CDR3 DNA: TGTGCCAGCAGATCTGCTATGAACACTGAAGCTTTCTTT

J gene: TRBJ1-5
V gene: TRBV6-2/TRBV6-3
CDR3 length: 17
D gene: TRBD1
clone size: many
CDR3 protein: CASSYGTGKVANQPQHF
CDR3 DNA: TGTGCCAGCAGTTATGGGACAGGGAAAGTGGCCAATCAGCCCCAGCATTTT

J gene: TRBJ1-2
V gene: TRBV7-2
CDR3 length: 16
D gene: .
clone size: many
CDR3 protein: CASSFYRTRDVGGYTF
CDR3 DNA: TGTGCCAGCAGCTTTTACCGCACCCGGGACGTCGGGGGCTACACCTTC

J gene: TRBJ1-5
V gene: TRBV12-3/TRBV12-4
CDR3 length: 13
D gene: .
clone size: many
CDR3 protein: CASSPGQNQPQHF
CDR3 DNA: TGTGCCAGCAGCCCGGGCCAAAATCAGCCCCAGCATTTT

J gene: TRBJ1-1
V gene: TRBV6-5
CDR3 length: 15
D gene: .
clone size: many
CDR3 protein: CASSSPAGENTEAFF
CDR3 DNA: TGTGCCAGCAGTTCCCCCGCCGGCGAGAACACTGAAGCTTTCTTT

J gene: TRBJ1-3
V gene: TRBV30
CDR3 length: 14
D gene: .
clone size: many
CDR3 protein: CAWKETASGNTIYF
CDR3 DNA: TGTGCCTGGAAGGAGACAGCCTCTGGAAACACCATATATTTT

J gene: TRBJ2-1
V gene: TRBV27
CDR3 length: 14
D gene: TRBD2
clone size: few
CDR3 protein: CASRERGGGNEQFF
CDR3 DNA: TGTGCCAGCAGAGAGCGGGGGGGCGGTAATGAGCAGTTCTTC

J gene: TRBJ2-7
V gene: TRBV3-1
CDR3 length: 15
D gene: TRBD2
clone size: many
CDR3 protein: CASSQSGGGGYEQYF
CDR3 DNA: TGTGCCAGCAGCCAATCCGGCGGGGGAGGCTACGAGCAGTACTTC

J gene: TRBJ2-1
V gene: TRBV7-9
CDR3 length: 14
D gene: .
clone size: many
CDR3 protein: CASGYHSSYNEQFF
CDR3 DNA: TGTGCCAGCGGGTACCACAGCTCCTACAATGAGCAGTTCTTC

J gene: TRBJ2-3
V gene: TRBV7-3
CDR3 length: 14
D gene: TRBD2
clone size: many
CDR3 protein: CASSPGGPGLTQYF
CDR3 DNA: TGTGCCAGCAGCCCGGGGGGGCCGGGATTAACGCAGTATTTT

J gene: TRBJ2-3
V gene: TRBV7-8
CDR3 length: 16
D gene: .
clone size: many
CDR3 protein: CASRTGIGGTTDTQYF
CDR3 DNA: TGTGCCAGCAGAACCGGAATCGGCGGGACCACAGATACGCAGTATTTT

J gene: TRBJ2-7
V gene: TRBV12-3/TRBV12-4
CDR3 length: 15
D gene: TRBD2
clone size: many
CDR3 protein: CASSFRQGLSYEQYF
CDR3 DNA: TGTGCCAGCAGTTTTCGCCAGGGACTATCCTACGAGCAGTACTTC

J gene: TRBJ2-1
V gene: TRBV4-3
CDR3 length: 14
D gene: .
clone size: .
CDR3 protein: CASSQDEGGDEQFF
CDR3 DNA: TGCGCCAGCAGCCAAGATGAGGGGGGCGATGAGCAGTTCTTC

J gene: TRBJ2-7
V gene: TRBV21-1
CDR3 length: 15
D gene: .
clone size: many
CDR3 protein: CASSSGGFKTYEQYF
CDR3 DNA: TGTGCCAGCAGCAGCGGAGGTTTTAAAACCTACGAGCAGTACTTC

J gene: TRBJ2-1
V gene: TRBV7-2
CDR3 length: 14
D gene: TRBD2
clone size: many
CDR3 protein: CASSFLAGPNEQFF
CDR3 DNA: TGTGCCAGCAGCTTTCTAGCGGGACCCAATGAGCAGTTCTTC

J gene: TRBJ2-3
V gene: TRBV7-6
CDR3 length: 15
D gene: .
clone size: .
CDR3 protein: CASSLAATPTDTQYF
CDR3 DNA: TGTGCCAGCAGCTTAGCGGCAACTCCCACAGATACGCAGTATTTT

J gene: TRBJ1-2
V gene: TRBV25-1
CDR3 length: 13
D gene: .
clone size: many
CDR3 protein: CASSDGWQYGYTF
CDR3 DNA: TGTGCCAGCAGTGACGGTTGGCAGTATGGCTACACCTTC

J gene: TRBJ2-7
V gene: TRBV19
CDR3 length: 18
D gene: TRBD2
clone size: many
CDR3 protein: CASSILSGGAEHSYEQYF
CDR3 DNA: TGTGCCAGTAGTATTTTATCGGGAGGGGCAGAACACTCCTACGAGCAGTACTTC

J gene: TRBJ2-3
V gene: TRBV12-3/TRBV12-4
CDR3 length: 12
D gene: TRBD2
clone size: medium-sized
CDR3 protein: CASTSGGDTQYF
CDR3 DNA: TGTGCCAGTACTAGCGGGGGCGATACGCAGTATTTT

J gene: TRBJ2-7
V gene: TRBV20-1
CDR3 length: 14
D gene: TRBD2
clone size: medium-sized
CDR3 protein: CSASDRGTSYEQYF
CDR3 DNA: TGCAGTGCTAGCGACAGAGGGACTAGCTACGAGCAGTACTTC

J gene: TRBJ2-3
V gene: TRBV10-3
CDR3 length: 14
D gene: .
clone size: many
CDR3 protein: CAIKDLGSSDTQYF
CDR3 DNA: TGTGCCATCAAAGACTTGGGGTCCTCGGATACGCAGTATTTT

J gene: TRBJ2-3
V gene: TRBV4-1
CDR3 length: 17
D gene: TRBD2
clone size: many
CDR3 protein: CASSVGTSEFYTDTQYF
CDR3 DNA: TGCGCCAGCAGTGTCGGGACTAGCGAATTCTACACAGATACGCAGTATTTT

J gene: TRBJ2-1
V gene: TRBV7-2
CDR3 length: 13
D gene: TRBD2
clone size: many
CDR3 protein: CASSWTGAGGEFF
CDR3 DNA: TGTGCCAGCAGCTGGACGGGAGCGGGAGGAGAATTCTTC

J gene: TRBJ1-5
V gene: TRBV12-3/TRBV12-4
CDR3 length: 14
D gene: TRBD1
clone size: .
CDR3 protein: CASTLDRDYQPQHF
CDR3 DNA: TGTGCCAGCACCCTCGACAGGGACTATCAGCCCCAGCATTTT

J gene: TRBJ2-1
V gene: TRBV19
CDR3 length: 16
D gene: TRBD2
clone size: many
CDR3 protein: CASSITPGLAGVEQFF
CDR3 DNA: TGTGCCAGTAGTATCACACCGGGACTAGCGGGAGTTGAGCAGTTCTTC